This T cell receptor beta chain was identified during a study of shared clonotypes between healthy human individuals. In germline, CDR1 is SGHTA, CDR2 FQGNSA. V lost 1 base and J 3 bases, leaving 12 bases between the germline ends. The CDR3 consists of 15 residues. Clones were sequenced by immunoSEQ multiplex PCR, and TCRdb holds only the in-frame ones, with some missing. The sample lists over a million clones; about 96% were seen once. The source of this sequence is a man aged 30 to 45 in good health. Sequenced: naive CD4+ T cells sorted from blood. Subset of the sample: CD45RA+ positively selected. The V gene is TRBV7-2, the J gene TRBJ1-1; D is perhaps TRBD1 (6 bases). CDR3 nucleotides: TGTGCCAGCAGCTTAGGAACAGGGACGTACACTGAAGCTTTCTTT. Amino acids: CASSLGTGTYTEAFF.